The 12 T cell receptor beta chains listed next were all sequenced from one sample in a study of vaccination effects on CD4 cells after COVID-19. Data came from immunoSEQ multiplex PCR; TCRdb stores just in-frame clones and leaves some out. The sample lists around 45,000 clones, roughly 79% occurring once. ViraFEST expansion of antigen-specific CD4+ T cells with viral peptide pools preceded sequencing. Upon completion of about ten days in culture, CD4+ T cells were isolated. None of these healthy vaccinees had been infected with SARS-CoV-2 before vaccination. No antigen has been assigned to these receptors. The starting material was CD4+ T cells from PBMCs cultured with SARS-CoV-2 spike peptides, obtained before COVID-19 vaccination. Every receptor here comes from a human donor who received a COVID-19 vaccine.

The rearrangement joins TRBV27 to TRBJ2-1, with 8 bases lining up with TRBD2. The CDR3 extends over 15 amino acids. J was trimmed by 5 bases and V by 8 bases; bases with no gene match: 11. Germline CDR1 MNHEY, CDR2 SMNVEV (reference sequence). DNA for the CDR3: TGTGCCAGCCATACTAGCGGTATGGCCGACAATGAGCAGTTCTTC. Translated, it gives CASHTSGMADNEQFF.

This clone was recorded only once. This rearrangement joins TRBV24-1 to TRBJ1-2; a possible D gene is TRBD1 (5 bases). V lost 0 bases to trimming and J lost 8 bases, with 12 bases between them. Germline CDR1 is KGHDR and CDR2 is SFDVKD. CDR3 size: 14 residues. The CDR3, as DNA: TGTGCCACCAGTGATTTGGGGGCAGGTGGCGGCTACACCTTC. Translated: CATSDLGAGGGYTF.

This sequence joins TRBV7-9 and TRBJ1-4; tentatively, D is TRBD1 (5 bases). V was shortened by 3 bases and J by 5 bases, with 16 bases between the two germline ends. CDR1 is SEHNR, CDR2 FQNEAQ, per germline (reference sequence). CDR3 length: 16 amino acids. CDR3 amino acids: CASSFYNRRGNEKLFF. In DNA form, the CDR3 reads TGTGCCAGCAGCTTCTACAATCGGAGGGGAAATGAAAAACTGTTTTTT.

The genes are TRBV9 and TRBJ2-3, with D possibly matching TRBD2 (6 bases). Germline lookup yields CDR1 SGDLS and CDR2 YYNGEE. Trimming stripped 3 bases from V and 2 bases from J, with 19 bases between. The CDR3 length is 17 residues. The CDR3, as DNA: TGTGCCAGCAGCGCCCAATCGGAGGGGTTCCTCACAGATACGCAGTATTTT. Amino acids: CASSAQSEGFLTDTQYF.

This chain links TRBV18 with TRBJ1-5; D call uncertain. CDR1 is KGHSH and CDR2 is LQKENI in the germline V gene. The length of the CDR3 is 17 residues. V was cut by 3 bases and J by 0 bases, with 15 bases left in between. The CDR3 DNA reads as TGTGCCAGCTCACCGATCCAGGCTCAATATAGCAATCAGCCCCAGCATTTT. Translation gives CASSPIQAQYSNQPQHF.

The J gene is TRBJ1-2, the V gene TRBV19; TRBD1 agrees at 8 bases. The CDR3 is 19 amino acids. V was clipped by 6 bases and J by 4 bases; unmatched bases: 22. Per germline, CDR1 LNHDA and CDR2 SQIVND (reference sequence). The CDR3 DNA reads as TGTGCCAGTAGATCAAAGGGCGGACAGGGTGGGTTCTGGGGCTATGGCTACACCTTC. Residues: CASRSKGGQGGFWGYGYTF.

V usage is TRBV6-4 and J usage is TRBJ2-5, with a weak D call TRBD1 (6 bases). V was clipped by 6 bases and J by 2 bases, with 13 bases between them. Germline-derived CDR1 and CDR2 are MRHNA and SNTAGT. The CDR3 length is 14 residues. The CDR3 spells CASSRDNKQETQYF. In nucleotides, the CDR3 is TGTGCCAGCAGCCGGGACAACAAGCAAGAGACCCAGTACTTC.

The rearrangement links TRBV2 to TRBJ1-1, with 7 nucleotides matching TRBD1. Germline V gives CDR1 SNHLY, CDR2 FYNNEI. The CDR3 has 14 residues. With 6 bases clipped from V and 2 bases from J, the junction kept 6 bases outside the gene matches. The CDR3, as DNA: TGTGCCAGCAGCCTCAGGGGGGCAAACACTGAAGCTTTCTTT. Protein product: CASSLRGANTEAFF.

The chain employs TRBV12-3 or TRBV12-4 and TRBJ1-2; TRBD1 matches 10 bases. V trimming: 5 bases; J trimming: 8 bases; junction bases outside the gene matches: 5. The CDR3 is 13 residues long. CDR3 nucleotide sequence: TGTGCCAGCAGTCTCGACAGGGGGCTGGGCTACACCTTC. Translating it yields CASSLDRGLGYTF.

There are a few counts of this clone. The chain combines TRBV30 with TRBJ1-5, with 8 bases matching TRBD1. Germline V gives CDR1 GTSNPN, CDR2 SVGIG (reference sequence). The trim removed 3 bases at V and 4 bases at J, leaving 8 bases unmatched. This CDR3 contains 15 residues. The DNA of the CDR3 is TGTGCCTGGAGCATTCAGGGGGCTTGGAATCAGCCCCAGCATTTT. It yields the protein CAWSIQGAWNQPQHF. Combining the CDR3 with reference TRBV30 and TRBJ1-5 gives the whole variable domain SQTIHQWPATLVQPVGSPLSLECTVEGTSNPNLYWYRQAAGRGLQLLFYSVGIGQISSEVPQNLSASRPQDRQFILSSKKLLLSDSGFYLCAWSIQGAWNQPQHFGDGTRLSIL.

The J gene is TRBJ1-5, the V gene TRBV28; no clear D gene. This CDR3 is built from 16 residues. Trimming left V 3 bases short and J 2 bases short, with 14 bases between. Germline loops: CDR1 MDHEN, CDR2 SYDVKM. The CDR3 nucleotides read TGTGCCAGCAGTTTGGAAGGGCGCGGGCGCAATCAGCCCCAGCATTTT. Amino acids: CASSLEGRGRNQPQHF.

In this sample, this clone turned up a few times. The chain joins TRBV5-1 to TRBJ2-2, with TRBD2 matching 7 bases. Germline CDR1 and CDR2: SGHRS and YFSETQ. This CDR3 is 14 amino acids long. V shed 3 bases and J 7 bases; nucleotides not matched to a gene: 6. The CDR3 protein is CASSSLASGGELFF. CDR3 nucleotides: TGCGCCAGCAGCTCACTAGCGTCGGGCGGGGAGCTGTTTTTT.